These T cell receptor beta chains were read from a single sample in a study of blood T cells in healthy people across ages. Using its own MiXCR run on the 5' RACE reads, TCRdb lists one record per CDR3 protein. The sample has approximately 360,000 distinct CDR3 sequences, approximately 47% seen once; the top ten hold around 53%. Material: blood. These receptors were obtained from a man in his fifties or sixties in good health. Each CDR3 is given with its conserved first and last residue. Each record gives: D gene, V gene, clone size, J gene, CDR3 DNA, CDR3 protein. A D gene is named only where the DNA matches it firmly. Size tells how often a clone was seen (once, few, many) or the class of an expanded clone, and some rows leave it out.

D gene: -; V gene: TRBV12-3/TRBV12-4; clone size: -; J gene: TRBJ1-1; CDR3 DNA: TGTGCCAGCAGTTTAACAGGCTTGGGCGCTGAAGCTTTCTTT; CDR3 protein: CASSLTGLGAEAFF
D gene: -; V gene: TRBV21-1; clone size: once; J gene: TRBJ2-3; CDR3 DNA: TGTGCCAGCGGTCCAAAGAGACAGGGTACAGATACGCAGTATTTT; CDR3 protein: CASGPKRQGTDTQYF
D gene: -; V gene: TRBV7-2; clone size: many; J gene: TRBJ1-6; CDR3 DNA: TGTGCCAGCAGCGTCTCAGGGGACTCACCCCTCCACTTT; CDR3 protein: CASSVSGDSPLHF
D gene: TRBD2; V gene: TRBV28; clone size: -; J gene: TRBJ2-1; CDR3 DNA: TGTGCCAGCACGACACCCCCGGGGGGAGTGGAGACCCAGTTCTTC; CDR3 protein: CASTTPPGGVETQFF
D gene: -; V gene: TRBV7-2; clone size: -; J gene: TRBJ2-1; CDR3 DNA: TGTGCCAGCAGCCCGCCCGGGGGCGGGAAGTTCTTC; CDR3 protein: CASSPPGGGKFF
D gene: -; V gene: TRBV2; clone size: few; J gene: TRBJ2-5; CDR3 DNA: TGTGCCAGCACGGCTACATCAGGGAGGGGGCAAGAGACCCAGTACTTC; CDR3 protein: CASTATSGRGQETQYF
D gene: TRBD1; V gene: TRBV7-2; clone size: few; J gene: TRBJ2-1; CDR3 DNA: TGTGCCAGCAGCTTAGCCGACAGGGGGCGGTCGGGCTACAATGAGCAGTTCTTC; CDR3 protein: CASSLADRGRSGYNEQFF
D gene: TRBD2; V gene: TRBV29-1; clone size: -; J gene: TRBJ2-1; CDR3 DNA: TGCAGCGGTTCTACGACTAGCGGGGGTGTTGAGCAGTTCTTC; CDR3 protein: CSGSTTSGGVEQFF
D gene: TRBD1; V gene: TRBV28; clone size: -; J gene: TRBJ2-5; CDR3 DNA: TGTGCCAGCAGTAGACCGGGACAGCAAGAGACCCAGTACTTC; CDR3 protein: CASSRPGQQETQYF
D gene: -; V gene: TRBV20-1; clone size: few; J gene: TRBJ2-3; CDR3 DNA: TGCAGTGCCGAGAGTCGGCCAGATACGCAGTATTTT; CDR3 protein: CSAESRPDTQYF
D gene: -; V gene: TRBV7-2; clone size: -; J gene: TRBJ2-3; CDR3 DNA: TGTGCCAGCAGCTTTGGACTGACAGATACGCAGTATTTT; CDR3 protein: CASSFGLTDTQYF
D gene: -; V gene: TRBV20-1; clone size: many; J gene: TRBJ1-2; CDR3 DNA: TGCAGTGCTAGAAGGGAATCTTTAGGGTATGGCTACACCTTC; CDR3 protein: CSARRESLGYGYTF
D gene: TRBD2; V gene: TRBV4-2; clone size: -; J gene: TRBJ2-5; CDR3 DNA: TGTGCCAGCAGACCTCCGACTAGCGGAACTGAGCAGTACTTC; CDR3 protein: CASRPPTSGTEQYF
D gene: -; V gene: TRBV6-5; clone size: few; J gene: TRBJ2-7; CDR3 DNA: TGTGCCAGCAGTCGCACCGGTACTCCTAACCAGTACTTC; CDR3 protein: CASSRTGTPNQYF
D gene: TRBD2; V gene: TRBV5-1; clone size: few; J gene: TRBJ2-1; CDR3 DNA: TGCGCCAGCAGCCCCGCCGGACTAGCGGGAGAGTATGAGCAGTTCTTC; CDR3 protein: CASSPAGLAGEYEQFF
D gene: -; V gene: TRBV19; clone size: once; J gene: TRBJ2-1; CDR3 DNA: TGTGCCAGTAGTATAGCCAGGGTCGATGAGCAGTTCTTC; CDR3 protein: CASSIARVDEQFF
D gene: -; V gene: TRBV20-1; clone size: -; J gene: TRBJ2-1; CDR3 DNA: TGCAGTGGGGGTTCGACGGGCAATGAGCAGTTCTTC; CDR3 protein: CSGGSTGNEQFF
D gene: TRBD1; V gene: TRBV18; clone size: -; J gene: TRBJ2-1; CDR3 DNA: TGTGCCAGCTCACCAATAAGGGACAGGGGAATCCAAGAGACCCAGTTCTTC; CDR3 protein: CASSPIRDRGIQETQFF
D gene: -; V gene: TRBV20-1; clone size: -; J gene: TRBJ2-1; CDR3 DNA: TGCAGTGCGAGGGGGGGGTTTCGGGGCAATGAGCAGTTCTTC; CDR3 protein: CSARGGFRGNEQFF
D gene: TRBD1; V gene: TRBV27; clone size: few; J gene: TRBJ1-5; CDR3 DNA: TGTGCCAGCAGTTCCGGACAGGGGGTCATCAATCAGCCCCAGCATTTT; CDR3 protein: CASSSGQGVINQPQHF
D gene: TRBD2; V gene: TRBV20-1; clone size: -; J gene: TRBJ2-7; CDR3 DNA: TGCAGTGCTAGAGACCCCCTAGCGGCCCTCTACGAGCAGTACTTC; CDR3 protein: CSARDPLAALYEQYF
D gene: -; V gene: TRBV12-5; clone size: -; J gene: TRBJ2-5; CDR3 DNA: TGTGCTAGTGGTTCAACAGGGACGGAGACCCAGTACTTC; CDR3 protein: CASGSTGTETQYF
D gene: -; V gene: TRBV5-1; clone size: few; J gene: TRBJ2-6; CDR3 DNA: TGCGCCAGCGGTCCACCCTCTGGGGCCAACGTCCTGACTTTC; CDR3 protein: CASGPPSGANVLTF
D gene: -; V gene: TRBV13; clone size: -; J gene: TRBJ2-1; CDR3 DNA: TGTGCCAGCAGCGTACGGCTAGGGGATGAGCAGTTCTTC; CDR3 protein: CASSVRLGDEQFF
D gene: -; V gene: TRBV20-1; clone size: -; J gene: TRBJ2-7; CDR3 DNA: TGCAGTGCCCCAGAGGTTCGGGGGACGCTCTACGAGCAGTACTTC; CDR3 protein: CSAPEVRGTLYEQYF
D gene: -; V gene: TRBV4-1; clone size: -; J gene: TRBJ2-4; CDR3 DNA: TGCGCCAGCAGCCAAGGAAAGGGGGGAGCCAAAAACATTCAGTACTTC; CDR3 protein: CASSQGKGGAKNIQYF
D gene: TRBD1; V gene: TRBV25-1; clone size: -; J gene: TRBJ1-2; CDR3 DNA: TGTGCCAGCAGGCCCCCCGGGGCAGGGGGCAATGGCTACACCTTC; CDR3 protein: CASRPPGAGGNGYTF
D gene: -; V gene: TRBV20-1; clone size: -; J gene: TRBJ2-1; CDR3 DNA: TGCAGTGCTAAAGAACTGAGCTCCTACAATGAGCAGTTCTTC; CDR3 protein: CSAKELSSYNEQFF
D gene: -; V gene: TRBV6-1; clone size: -; J gene: TRBJ2-7; CDR3 DNA: TGTGCCAGCAGCGAAGTGGGGGACCCTTCCTGCGAGCAGTACTTC; CDR3 protein: CASSEVGDPSCEQYF
D gene: TRBD2; V gene: TRBV12-3/TRBV12-4; clone size: -; J gene: TRBJ2-7; CDR3 DNA: TGTGCCAGCAGCTCCGTTGGGACTAGCGTCTCCTACGAGCAGTACTTC; CDR3 protein: CASSSVGTSVSYEQYF
D gene: TRBD2; V gene: TRBV5-6; clone size: few; J gene: TRBJ2-5; CDR3 DNA: TGTGCCAGCAGCTTGGACTTCGGGAGGGGCGCGGAGACCCAGTACTTC; CDR3 protein: CASSLDFGRGAETQYF
D gene: -; V gene: TRBV6-6; clone size: many; J gene: TRBJ2-5; CDR3 DNA: TGTGCCAGCAGTTATGAATTGGAAGGGGGACAGACCCAGTACTTC; CDR3 protein: CASSYELEGGQTQYF
D gene: TRBD2; V gene: TRBV18; clone size: many; J gene: TRBJ2-7; CDR3 DNA: TGTGCCAGCTCACCATTTCCTAGCGGGACGACCTACGAGCAGTACTTC; CDR3 protein: CASSPFPSGTTYEQYF
D gene: -; V gene: TRBV7-9; clone size: -; J gene: TRBJ1-2; CDR3 DNA: TGTGCCAGCAGCTTAGGCTCAGGTATCAACTATGGCTACACCTTC; CDR3 protein: CASSLGSGINYGYTF
D gene: TRBD1; V gene: TRBV4-3; clone size: -; J gene: TRBJ2-7; CDR3 DNA: TGCGCCAGCAGCCAGCCGGGACAGGTCTACGAGCAGTACTTC; CDR3 protein: CASSQPGQVYEQYF
D gene: TRBD1; V gene: TRBV28; clone size: -; J gene: TRBJ2-5; CDR3 DNA: TGTGCCAGCAGTCCGGCGACAGGGGGAAAAGAGACCCAGTACTTC; CDR3 protein: CASSPATGGKETQYF
D gene: TRBD2; V gene: TRBV5-1; clone size: -; J gene: TRBJ2-7; CDR3 DNA: TGCGCCAGCAGCTTGGAGCTAGCGGGAGTCGACGAGCAGTACTTC; CDR3 protein: CASSLELAGVDEQYF
D gene: -; V gene: TRBV30; clone size: -; J gene: TRBJ2-4; CDR3 DNA: TGTGCCTGGAGTGTACATCAGGAAAACATTCAGTACTTC; CDR3 protein: CAWSVHQENIQYF
D gene: TRBD2; V gene: TRBV7-9; clone size: -; J gene: TRBJ2-7; CDR3 DNA: TGTGCCAGCAGCTCCCGGCGGGTTAGCGGGCGCACCTACGAGCAGTACTTC; CDR3 protein: CASSSRRVSGRTYEQYF
D gene: -; V gene: TRBV5-1; clone size: -; J gene: TRBJ2-1; CDR3 DNA: TGCGCCAGCAGCTCCAACAGCGAGGGTGAGCAGTTCTTC; CDR3 protein: CASSSNSEGEQFF
D gene: -; V gene: TRBV20-1; clone size: -; J gene: TRBJ2-1; CDR3 DNA: TGCAGTGCTAGCGGGGGGCCCTCATCCTACAATGAGCAGTTCTTC; CDR3 protein: CSASGGPSSYNEQFF
D gene: TRBD2; V gene: TRBV6-2/TRBV6-3; clone size: -; J gene: TRBJ2-1; CDR3 DNA: TGTGCCAGCAGTTACTCGATCCTAGCGGCAGAGAGCTCCTACAATGAGCAGTTCTTC; CDR3 protein: CASSYSILAAESSYNEQFF
D gene: -; V gene: TRBV14; clone size: -; J gene: TRBJ2-1; CDR3 DNA: TGTGCCAGCACCCCCGGAGATGGCTACAATGAGCAGTTCTTC; CDR3 protein: CASTPGDGYNEQFF
D gene: -; V gene: TRBV15; clone size: -; J gene: TRBJ1-6; CDR3 DNA: TGTGCCACCAGCACCCTCACGGGCCAAAGTTCACCCCTCCACTTT; CDR3 protein: CATSTLTGQSSPLHF
D gene: -; V gene: TRBV9; clone size: -; J gene: TRBJ1-1; CDR3 DNA: TGTGCCAGCAGCGCCATCGCTGAAGGCACTGAAGCTTTCTTT; CDR3 protein: CASSAIAEGTEAFF
D gene: TRBD1; V gene: TRBV5-6; clone size: -; J gene: TRBJ1-6; CDR3 DNA: TGTGCCAGCAGCCGCTGGGACAGGGACAATTCACCCCTCCACTTT; CDR3 protein: CASSRWDRDNSPLHF
D gene: -; V gene: TRBV10-3; clone size: many; J gene: TRBJ2-7; CDR3 DNA: TGTGCCATCAGTGACGGGTCTACCTACGAGCAGTACTTC; CDR3 protein: CAISDGSTYEQYF
D gene: TRBD2; V gene: TRBV2; clone size: -; J gene: TRBJ2-1; CDR3 DNA: TGTGCCACCACCATCGGACTAGCGATGTCCAATGAGCAGTTCTTC; CDR3 protein: CATTIGLAMSNEQFF
D gene: -; V gene: TRBV29-1; clone size: -; J gene: TRBJ2-5; CDR3 DNA: TGCAGCTCACCGGGGGGACACGGGGAGACCCAGTACTTC; CDR3 protein: CSSPGGHGETQYF
D gene: -; V gene: TRBV15; clone size: -; J gene: TRBJ2-6; CDR3 DNA: TGTGCCACCGCCCCCAGGAGGGGGGCCAACGTCCTGACTTTC; CDR3 protein: CATAPRRGANVLTF
D gene: -; V gene: TRBV15; clone size: -; J gene: TRBJ2-7; CDR3 DNA: TGTGCCACCAGCAGAGAGGTGGGGAGGAGGTACTTC; CDR3 protein: CATSREVGRRYF
D gene: -; V gene: TRBV21-1; clone size: -; J gene: TRBJ2-6; CDR3 DNA: -; CDR3 protein: CASILRAPLWGRGSGANVLTF
D gene: -; V gene: TRBV14; clone size: -; J gene: TRBJ2-7; CDR3 DNA: TGTGCCAGCAGCCAGATCCCGGACGGAATCTACGAGCAGTACTTC; CDR3 protein: CASSQIPDGIYEQYF
D gene: -; V gene: TRBV28; clone size: -; J gene: TRBJ2-5; CDR3 DNA: TGTGCCAGCAGTTTACGGGGTCGGTACCAAGAGACCCAGTACTTC; CDR3 protein: CASSLRGRYQETQYF
D gene: -; V gene: TRBV20-1; clone size: many; J gene: TRBJ2-1; CDR3 DNA: TGCAGTGCTAGAGCTTCTAGCAACCATGAGCAGTTCTTC; CDR3 protein: CSARASSNHEQFF